These 25 T cell receptor beta chains originate from one sample sequenced in a study of blood T cell repertoires in COVID-19. The protocol was immunoSEQ multiplex PCR, while the TCRdb copy is restricted to in-frame clones and leaves out a portion. The data contain roughly 320,000 clones, around nine tenths of them singletons. The sequencing input was peripheral blood. The receptors originated from a man between 65 and 80 years old with acute or convalescent COVID-19.

The chain joins TRBV7-6 to TRBJ1-2; TRBD1 matches 9 bases. Germline CDR1 and CDR2: SGHVS and FNYEAQ. The junction had 6 bases not matched to a gene; V was cut back by 0 bases and J by 4 bases. The CDR3 runs 16 residues. The CDR3 nucleotides are TGTGCCAGCAGCTTAGCGCAAGGACAGGGGAGCTATGGCTACACCTTC. Its protein product is CASSLAQGQGSYGYTF.

The chain combines TRBV5-5 with TRBJ1-3, with 7 bases that match TRBD1. The CDR3 is made up of 15 amino acids. With 1 base clipped from V and 4 bases from J, the junction kept 5 bases outside the gene matches. Germline loops: CDR1 SGHKS, CDR2 YYEKEE (reference sequence). The CDR3 DNA is TGTGCCAGCAGCTTGATAGGGGGCGTAGGAAACACCATATATTTT. Protein product: CASSLIGGVGNTIYF. The entire variable domain, with the rest obtained from reference TRBV5-5 and TRBJ1-3, is as follows: DAGVTQSPTHLIKTRGQQVTLRCSPISGHKSVSWYQQVLGQGPQFIFQYYEKEERGRGNFPDRFSARQFPNYSSELNVNALLLGDSALYLCASSLIGGVGNTIYFGEGSWLTVV.

The rearrangement joins TRBV4-2 to TRBJ1-4; TRBD1 aligns across 11 bases. This CDR3 is 19 amino acids long. The germline V gene has CDR1 LGHNA and CDR2 YNFKEQ. The V and J ends lost 0 bases and 1 base, in that order; junction bases with no gene match: 7. CDR3 amino acids: CASSQEIGQGAITNEKLFF. CDR3 DNA sequence: TGTGCCAGCAGCCAAGAAATAGGACAGGGGGCGATAACTAATGAAAAACTGTTTTTT.

In the case of this clone: Other nucleotide sequences in the sample specify the same CDR3. V is TRBV3-1 (or the pseudogene TRBV3-2) and J is TRBJ1-6; 7 nucleotides match TRBD1. The CDR3 contains 15 residues. The J segment lost 3 bases and the V segment lost 1 base, leaving 0 bases of the junction unmatched. Germline loops: CDR1 LGHDT, CDR2 YNNKEL (reference sequence). The CDR3 coding sequence is TGTGCCAGCAGCCAAGGACAGGGCTATAATTCACCCCTCCACTTT. It yields the protein CASSQGQGYNSPLHF.

This sequence joins TRBV25-1 and TRBJ2-1; D perhaps matches TRBD2 (5 bases). Trimming cost V 1 base and J 7 bases, with 14 bases left between them. CDR3 size: 15 residues. Germline V gene lookup returns CDR1 MGHDK and CDR2 SYGVNS. The CDR3 DNA sequence: TGTGCCAGCAGTGAATTGAACGGGGTAGGGAATGAGCAGTTCTTC. It encodes CASSELNGVGNEQFF.

The J gene is TRBJ2-3, the V gene TRBV7-2, with 10 bases matching TRBD2. The CDR3 length is 16 residues. J was trimmed by 6 bases and V by 2 bases; bases with no gene match: 8. CDR1 SGHTA and CDR2 FQGNSA come from the germline V gene. The CDR3, as DNA: TGTGCCAGCAGCTTAAGACTAGCGGGCGCTGGGGATACGCAGTATTTT. This gives the protein CASSLRLAGAGDTQYF. Using reference TRBV7-2 and TRBJ2-3 for the parts outside the CDR3, the full variable domain is GAGVSQSPSNKVTEKGKDVELRCDPISGHTALYWYRQSLGQGLEFLIYFQGNSAPDKSGLPSDRFSAERTGGSVSTLTIQRTQQEDSAVYLCASSLRLAGAGDTQYFGPGTRLTVL.

This clone was detected once. The gene calls are TRBV5-1 and TRBJ1-2, with TRBD1 matching over 7 bases. This CDR3 spans 13 amino acids. V dropped 4 bases and J dropped 7; count of bases not matched to a gene: 7. Germline V gives CDR1 SGHRS, CDR2 YFSETQ. As DNA, the CDR3 is TGCGCCAGCAGCACTGACAGGGTATCTGGCTACACCTTC. It yields the protein CASSTDRVSGYTF. Combining the CDR3 with reference TRBV5-1 and TRBJ1-2 gives the whole variable domain KAGVTQTPRYLIKTRGQQVTLSCSPISGHRSVSWYQQTPGQGLQFLFEYFSETQRNKGNFPGRFSGRQFSNSRSEMNVSTLELGDSALYLCASSTDRVSGYTFGSGTRLTVV.

The chain combines TRBV18 with TRBJ1-6; 9 positions match TRBD1. The length of the CDR3 is 15 residues. The V and J ends lost 6 bases and 7 bases, in that order; junction bases with no gene match: 7. CDR1 KGHSH and CDR2 LQKENI come from the germline V gene. The CDR3 bases are TGTGCCAGCTCTAGTTCCGGGACAGGGAATTCACCCCTCCACTTT. It codes for CASSSSGTGNSPLHF. Full variable domain (rest looked up from reference TRBV18 and TRBJ1-6): NAGVMQNPRHLVRRRGQEARLRCSPMKGHSHVYWYRQLPEEGLKFMVYLQKENIIDESGMPKERFSAEFPKEGPSILRIQQVVRGDSAAYFCASSSSGTGNSPLHFGNGTRLTVT.

J is TRBJ1-1 and V is TRBV6-5, with TRBD1 matching over 7 bases. CDR3 length equals 11 residues. CDR1 and CDR2 from the germline V gene are MNHEY and SVGAGI. J lost 9 bases, V lost 7 bases, and 5 bases had no gene match. CDR3: CASNSQGKAFF. In DNA form, the CDR3 reads TGTGCCAGCAATTCACAGGGGAAAGCTTTCTTT.

CDR3 sequence: CSASDPRFFQETQYF. CDR3 nucleotide sequence: TGCAGTGCTAGTGACCCTAGATTTTTCCAAGAGACCCAGTACTTC. This chain connects TRBV20-1 to TRBJ2-5; D ambiguous. In germline, CDR1 is DFQATT, CDR2 SNEGSKA (reference sequence). The CDR3 is made up of 15 amino acids. With 3 bases removed from V and 1 base from J, the gap between germline ends came to 15 bases.

This clone has a handful of counts. The chain uses TRBV18 and TRBJ1-3, with TRBD1 matching over 8 bases. Unmatched junction bases numbered 14, after V lost 5 bases and J lost 8 bases. Germline V gene sequence: CDR1 KGHSH, CDR2 LQKENI. This CDR3 comprises 16 residues. In DNA form, the CDR3 reads TGTGCCAGCTCATCTGGACAGGGCGGGCAGGTCGACACCATATATTTT. It is translated as CASSSGQGGQVDTIYF. Together with reference TRBV18 and TRBJ1-3, the CDR3 gives the full variable domain: NAGVMQNPRHLVRRRGQEARLRCSPMKGHSHVYWYRQLPEEGLKFMVYLQKENIIDESGMPKERFSAEFPKEGPSILRIQQVVRGDSAAYFCASSSGQGGQVDTIYFGEGSWLTVV.

The rearrangement uses TRBV19 and TRBJ2-4, with a tentative D call TRBD2 (5 bases). Germline V gene data show CDR1 as LNHDA and CDR2 as SQIVND (reference sequence). This CDR3 region has 17 residues. The germline V and J ends were trimmed by 7 bases and 5 bases, with 24 bases remaining between them. This chain's CDR3 is CASTRTLLPSQENIQYF. CDR3 bases: TGTGCCAGTACAAGGACTTTACTCCCTAGCCAGGAAAACATTCAGTACTTC. The whole variable domain, remainder taken from reference TRBV19 and TRBJ2-4, is DGGITQSPKYLFRKEGQNVTLSCEQNLNHDAMYWYRQDPGQGLRLIYYSQIVNDFQKGDIAEGYSVSREKKESFPLTVTSAQKNPTAFYLCASTRTLLPSQENIQYFGAGTRLSVL.

The V call is TRBV18, the J call TRBJ2-1; 12 nucleotides line up with TRBD2. V gave up 0 bases and J gave up 9 bases; unmatched junction bases: 6. The germline V gene encodes CDR1 KGHSH and CDR2 LQKENI. The CDR3 covers 16 residues. This chain's CDR3 is CASSPPTSGSGGEQFF. CDR3 DNA: TGTGCCAGCTCACCACCGACTAGCGGGAGCGGGGGTGAGCAGTTCTTC.

V is TRBV7-8 and J is TRBJ1-1, with 8 bases identical to TRBD1. Trimming took 4 bases from V and 6 from J; bases not matched to a gene: 10. Germline CDR1 and CDR2: SGHVS and FQNEAQ. The CDR3 runs to 15 residues. The CDR3 DNA reads as TGTGCCAGCAGCTCCAATCGTATACAGGGGGCTGAAGCTTTCTTT. It specifies CASSSNRIQGAEAFF. The whole variable domain, filled in from reference TRBV7-8 and TRBJ1-1, reads GAGVSQSPRYKVAKRGQDVALRCDPISGHVSLFWYQQALGQGPEFLTYFQNEAQLDKSGLPSDRFFAERPEGSVSTLKIQRTQQEDSAVYLCASSSNRIQGAEAFFGQGTRLTVV.

This chain connects TRBV19 to TRBJ2-7; TRBD1 matches 9 bases. Germline values: CDR1 LNHDA, CDR2 SQIVND (reference sequence). This CDR3 contains 13 residues. The trim removed 6 bases at V and 6 bases at J, leaving 6 bases unmatched. Here the CDR3 reads CASSIQGASEQYF. The CDR3 DNA sequence: TGTGCCAGTAGCATACAGGGGGCGTCCGAGCAGTACTTC.

This chain connects TRBV5-1 to TRBJ2-7, with 8 positions matching TRBD1. With V trimmed by 4 bases and J by 4 bases, 7 bases remained unmatched. CDR3 size: 14 residues. CDR1 and CDR2 (germline): SGHRS, YFSETQ. The CDR3, as DNA: TGCGCCAGCAGCCCACAGGGGGGACAGTACGAGCAGTACTTC. It specifies CASSPQGGQYEQYF.

This chain links TRBV5-1 with TRBJ2-3, with D hard to call. The CDR3 sequence is 17 residues long. Germline CDR1 SGHRS, CDR2 YFSETQ. V shed 2 bases and J shed 0 bases, with 16 bases lying between them. Here the CDR3 DNA reads TGCGCCAGCAGCTTAGGTTTACTAAGTGATAGCACAGATACGCAGTATTTT. Residues: CASSLGLLSDSTDTQYF.

The V gene is TRBV5-4, the J gene TRBJ2-1; D is unresolved. Per germline, CDR1 SGHNT and CDR2 YYREEE (reference sequence). This CDR3 has 14 residues. Trimming removed 1 base at V and 5 bases at J, with 10 bases between. DNA for the CDR3: TGTGCCAGCAGCTTGTCTGGTACACACAATGAGCAGTTCTTC. As protein: CASSLSGTHNEQFF. The full variable domain, its missing parts supplied by reference TRBV5-4 and TRBJ2-1, is ETGVTQSPTHLIKTRGQQVTLRCSSQSGHNTVSWYQQALGQGPQFIFQYYREEENGRGNFPPRFSGLQFPNYSSELNVNALELDDSALYLCASSLSGTHNEQFFGPGTRLTVL.

This clone was detected once. This sequence joins TRBV6-2 or TRBV6-3 and TRBJ2-3; 9 nucleotides match TRBD1. The CDR3 is made up of 16 amino acids. The ends lost 0 bases at V and 6 bases at J; junction bases unmatched: 7. Germline lookup yields CDR1 MNHEY and CDR2 SVGEGT. The CDR3 region is CASSYSLGQGRDTQYF. DNA of the CDR3: TGTGCCAGCAGTTACTCCCTCGGACAGGGGCGGGATACGCAGTATTTT.

The chain couples TRBV5-4 to TRBJ2-1; 14 bases are shared with TRBD2. Trimming removed 3 bases from V and 2 bases from J; junction bases left unmatched: 4. Germline CDR1 reads SGHNT; CDR2 reads YYREEE (reference sequence). The CDR3 runs 17 residues. The CDR3 nucleotides are TGTGCCAGCAGCTCGACTAGCGGGAGGGCCGCCTACAATGAGCAGTTCTTC. Protein sequence: CASSSTSGRAAYNEQFF.

This clone was seen more than once but under ten times. The rearrangement joins TRBV3-1 (or the pseudogene TRBV3-2) to TRBJ1-1, with 10 bases matching TRBD1. Unmatched junction bases numbered 7, after V lost 1 base and J lost 8 bases. The CDR3 covers 15 residues. Germline V gene lookup returns CDR1 LGHDT and CDR2 YNNKEL (reference sequence). The CDR3 here is CASSQVRDRGAEAFF. CDR3 coding DNA: TGTGCCAGCAGCCAAGTCAGGGACAGGGGAGCCGAAGCTTTCTTT.

The chain couples TRBV2 to TRBJ1-4, with 7 bases identical to TRBD1. CDR1 is SNHLY and CDR2 is FYNNEI in the germline V gene. Trimming removed 6 bases from V and 4 bases from J; junction bases left unmatched: 5. CDR3 length: 14 residues. In DNA form, the CDR3 reads TGTGCCAGCAGGGTGACAGGGAGTAATGAAAAACTGTTTTTT. Its translation: CASRVTGSNEKLFF.

This clone was seen only a few times. The chain combines TRBV7-9 with TRBJ1-1; tentative D call: TRBD1 (6 bases). With 6 bases removed from V and 0 bases from J, the gap between germline ends came to 14 bases. CDR3 length: 15 amino acids. Germline V lookup: CDR1 SEHNR, CDR2 FQNEAQ (reference sequence). The CDR3 DNA sequence: TGTGCCAGCAGTCCGCGGACAGCTGTGAACACTGAAGCTTTCTTT. This sequence encodes CASSPRTAVNTEAFF.

This rearrangement joins TRBV7-9 to TRBJ2-5, with 10 bases identical to TRBD1. With V trimmed by 5 bases and J by 5 bases, 11 bases remained unmatched. CDR3 length equals 16 residues. From germline, CDR1 is SEHNR and CDR2 FQNEAQ (reference sequence). This chain's CDR3 is CASSPRQGASLETQYF. The CDR3 DNA reads as TGTGCCAGCAGCCCGCGACAGGGGGCAAGTTTGGAGACCCAGTACTTC.

This chain joins TRBV29-1 and TRBJ1-2; TRBD1 matches at 9 bases. With V trimmed by 7 bases and J by 5 bases, 11 bases remained unmatched. CDR1 SQVTM and CDR2 ANQGSEA come from the germline V gene. The CDR3 has 14 amino acids. The CDR3 protein is CSGVGGTGIYGYTF. The CDR3 region has the DNA TGCAGCGGTGTAGGCGGGACAGGGATATATGGCTACACCTTC.